One sample yielded the 25 T cell receptor beta chains listed below, sequenced in a study of T-cell reconstitution after alpha-beta-depleted transplantation in children. A library of TCRbeta sequences, prepared with unique molecular identifiers, was generated. One entry per CDR3 protein results from TCRdb running MiXCR on the PCR reads. The table shows 540,000 or so distinct CDR3 sequences, with approximately 22% occurring only once. The specimen was PBMCs, mostly from graft donor cells, collected 360 days after TCRalphabeta/CD19-depleted stem cell transplant. The receptor set was obtained from a boy younger than two who had a stem cell transplant for acute myeloid leukemia, so the T cells may come from the graft donor.

The chain combines TRBV28 with TRBJ1-6, with D uncertain. The V gene's germline CDR1 is MDHEN and CDR2 SYDVKM. With 0 bases removed from V and 8 bases from J, the gap between germline ends came to 5 bases. The CDR3 extends over 13 amino acids. Here the CDR3 reads CASSLWNDSPLHF. CDR3 sequence (DNA): TGTGCCAGCAGTTTATGGAACGATTCACCCCTCCACTTT.

This clonotype was seen a few times. The chain couples TRBV29-1 to TRBJ1-1, with D tentatively TRBD1 (5 bases). The CDR3 sequence is 12 residues long. V lost 7 bases and J lost 0, with 9 bases in between. The germline V gene has CDR1 SQVTM and CDR2 ANQGSEA. The CDR3 sequence is CSGGRMNTEAFF. Written as DNA, the CDR3 is TGCAGCGGGGGACGAATGAACACTGAAGCTTTCTTT.

This clonotype was seen ten or more times. The chain is built from TRBV5-4 and TRBJ2-3; 13 bases are shared with TRBD2. V was pared by 4 bases and J by 2 bases, with 10 bases of the junction left unmatched. In germline, CDR1 is SGHNT, CDR2 YYREEE (reference sequence). The CDR3 has 18 residues. This chain's CDR3 is CASSVMELAGGNTDTQYF. For the CDR3, the DNA is TGTGCCAGCAGCGTAATGGAACTAGCGGGGGGGAACACAGATACGCAGTATTTT. The full variable domain, its missing parts supplied by reference TRBV5-4 and TRBJ2-3, is ETGVTQSPTHLIKTRGQQVTLRCSSQSGHNTVSWYQQALGQGPQFIFQYYREEENGRGNFPPRFSGLQFPNYSSELNVNALELDDSALYLCASSVMELAGGNTDTQYFGPGTRLTVL.

At least ten counts were recorded for this clonotype. This chain uses TRBV20-1 with TRBJ2-7; D possibly corresponds to TRBD1 (5 bases). Per germline, CDR1 DFQATT and CDR2 SNEGSKA (reference sequence). The germline V and J ends were trimmed by 3 bases and 4 bases, with 13 bases remaining between them. The CDR3 consists of 13 residues. DNA for the CDR3: TGCAGTGCTAGTTTCTCAGGGATATACGAGCAGTACGTC. Translation: CSASFSGIYEQYV.

This clonotype has at least ten counts. J is TRBJ2-3 and V is TRBV15; D remains ambiguous. Germline values: CDR1 LNHNV, CDR2 YYDKDF (reference sequence). This CDR3 is 15 amino acids long. Trimming stripped 1 base from V and 0 bases from J, with 8 bases between. The CDR3 spells CATSRGAVSTDTQYF. Here the CDR3 DNA reads TGTGCCACCAGCAGAGGTGCCGTGAGCACAGATACGCAGTATTTT.

This clonotype was counted a few times. The chain couples TRBV12-3 or TRBV12-4 to TRBJ2-4; tentative D call: TRBD2 (5 bases). V was shortened by 5 bases and J by 7 bases, with 24 bases between the two germline ends. The CDR3 is 17 residues long. CDR3 amino acids: CASSLHRSTGVSNIQYF. The CDR3 region has the DNA TGTGCCAGCAGTCTCCACCGCTCGACCGGGGTGTCGAACATTCAGTACTTC.

The CDR3 DNA is TGTGCCAGCAGCGTAGATAGTGGCACGCAGTATTTT. This translates into CASSVDSGTQYF. The chain links TRBV9 to TRBJ2-3, with unresolved D. Germline V gene data show CDR1 as SGDLS and CDR2 as YYNGEE. The CDR3 is 12 amino acids. Deletions cut 0 bases from V and 9 bases from J, with 8 bases between.

This clonotype came up many times. The genes are TRBV27 and TRBJ2-5; D gene ambiguous. The CDR3 covers 13 residues. Germline loops: CDR1 MNHEY, CDR2 SMNVEV (reference sequence). The ends were cut back, 7 bases at V and 5 bases at J, with 14 bases in the middle. CDR3 coding DNA: TGTGCCAGCAAAGACATTAATGTGGAGACCCAGTACTTC. It specifies CASKDINVETQYF.

This chain joins TRBV10-3 and TRBJ2-3; D may be TRBD1 (6 bases). CDR3 length equals 14 residues. V lost 0 bases to trimming and J lost 3 bases, with 7 bases between them. Germline assignment: CDR1 ENHRY and CDR2 SYGVKD. The CDR3 DNA is TGTGCCATCAGTGAGTCTACAGGGACAGATACGCAGTATTTT. Protein: CAISESTGTDTQYF.

This clonotype has more than one count but fewer than ten. The chain uses TRBV6-5 and TRBJ1-1; 12 bases are a match to TRBD1. The germline gives CDR1 MNHEY, CDR2 SVGAGI. The length of the CDR3 is 15 residues. Trimming at V came to 1 base and at J to 7 bases, leaving 4 bases not matched to a gene. The CDR3 coding sequence is TGTGCCAGCAGTTACTGGGACAGGGGGCTCAGTGAAGCTTTCTTT. Translation gives CASSYWDRGLSEAFF.

The chain recombines TRBV6-1 with TRBJ1-3; TRBD1 matches at 10 bases. The CDR3 extends over 18 amino acids. Trimming took 6 bases from V and 0 from J; bases not matched to a gene: 11. Germline V gives CDR1 MNHNS, CDR2 SASEGT. CDR3 region: CASRNRQGAESSGNTIYF. CDR3 nucleotides: TGTGCCAGCAGAAATAGACAGGGGGCAGAGAGCTCTGGAAACACCATATATTTT.

This clonotype was recorded at least ten times. The chain combines TRBV20-1 with TRBJ2-3; D might be TRBD2 (6 bases). This CDR3 spans 16 amino acids. In germline, CDR1 is DFQATT, CDR2 SNEGSKA (reference sequence). Trimming left V 0 bases short and J 6 bases short, with 19 bases between. The DNA of the CDR3 is TGCAGTGCTAGAGATTGGCTGCGCGGGGTTACGGATACGCAGTATTTT. This sequence encodes CSARDWLRGVTDTQYF.

V and J are TRBV20-1 and TRBJ2-1; 8 bases agree with TRBD2. The CDR3 consists of 15 residues. The V gene end was trimmed by 7 bases and the J gene end by 4 bases; junction bases not matched to a gene: 12. Germline V CDR1 and CDR2: DFQATT, SNEGSKA (reference sequence). DNA for the CDR3: TGCAGTGTTTTTCCCCGGGGGGGCCGATACAATGAGCAGTTCTTC. It encodes CSVFPRGGRYNEQFF.

The V call is TRBV12-3 or TRBV12-4, the J call TRBJ2-6, with a weak D call TRBD1 (6 bases). This CDR3 spans 17 amino acids. Trimming cost V 6 bases and J 1 base, with 16 bases left between them. This CDR3 reads CASSRDMLFSGANVLTF. The CDR3 DNA reads as TGTGCCAGCAGCAGGGACATGCTTTTTTCTGGGGCCAACGTCCTGACTTTC.

This clonotype was counted between two and nine times. This chain uses TRBV2 with TRBJ1-2, with no clear D. This CDR3 contains 12 residues. V dropped 8 bases and J dropped 4 bases, with 11 bases sitting between them. Germline CDR1 SNHLY, CDR2 FYNNEI. The CDR3 here is CASVGRIYGYTF. The CDR3 nucleotides are TGTGCCAGCGTTGGACGGATCTATGGCTACACCTTC.

The rearrangement joins TRBV6-1 to TRBJ1-1; TRBD1 matches at 8 bases. V trimming: 8 bases; J trimming: 1 base; junction bases outside the gene matches: 9. Germline V lookup: CDR1 MNHNS, CDR2 SASEGT. The CDR3 totals 15 residues. The CDR3 region has the DNA TGTGCCAGCGGGACAGGCGTTATAGGGAACACTGAAGCTTTCTTT. Translation gives CASGTGVIGNTEAFF.

This clonotype appeared many times. The chain uses TRBV2 and TRBJ2-1, with TRBD2 matching 13 bases. The CDR3 extends over 18 amino acids. The J segment lost 3 bases and the V segment lost 7 bases, leaving 12 bases of the junction unmatched. Germline CDR1 and CDR2: SNHLY and FYNNEI. The CDR3 protein is CASKRTGLAGTNYNEQFF. The CDR3 bases are TGTGCCAGCAAGCGGACGGGACTAGCGGGGACGAACTACAATGAGCAGTTCTTC.

This clonotype has a count of ten or more. This chain joins TRBV29-1 and TRBJ1-1, with D unclear. V was cut by 7 bases and J by 2 bases, with 2 bases left in between. The germline V gene encodes CDR1 SQVTM and CDR2 ANQGSEA. The CDR3 has 9 amino acids. CDR3 sequence reads: CSANTEAFF. DNA for the CDR3: TGCAGCGCAAACACTGAAGCTTTCTTT.

Only a few counts were recorded for this clonotype. This chain links TRBV20-1 with TRBJ2-1; weak D call: TRBD2 (6 bases). Trimming left V 3 bases short and J 0 bases short, with 18 bases between. Germline V gene lookup returns CDR1 DFQATT and CDR2 SNEGSKA (reference sequence). The CDR3 runs 17 residues. The CDR3 loop is CSASTPTSPSSYNEQFF. The CDR3 region has the DNA TGCAGTGCTAGTACCCCTACTAGCCCAAGCTCCTACAATGAGCAGTTCTTC.

The rearrangement uses TRBV4-2 and TRBJ1-6, with D perhaps matching TRBD1 (5 bases). V lost 1 base, J lost 8 bases, and 15 bases lay in between. Per the germline V gene, CDR1 is LGHNA and CDR2 is YNFKEQ. This CDR3 region has 16 residues. In nucleotides, the CDR3 is TGTGCCAGCAGCCAAGTCAGGGCCTCTTCGGATTCACCCCTCCACTTT. This translates into CASSQVRASSDSPLHF.

This clonotype was detected a few times. This chain uses TRBV20-1 with TRBJ2-1, with D possibly being TRBD1 (6 bases). Germline values: CDR1 DFQATT, CDR2 SNEGSKA (reference sequence). The CDR3 runs 15 residues. Deletions cut 0 bases from V and 3 bases from J, with 12 bases between. The CDR3 nucleotides are TGCAGTGCTAGAGATCCCTGGGGGCGCTACAATGAGCAGTTCTTC. It codes for CSARDPWGRYNEQFF.

This clonotype occurred many times. The chain carries TRBV6-5 and TRBJ2-1; unclear D gene. Trimming removed 4 bases at V and 9 bases at J, with 10 bases between. Germline CDR1 and CDR2: MNHEY and SVGAGI. This CDR3 spans 12 amino acids. The CDR3 loop is CASSWAGSEQFF. The CDR3 region has the DNA TGTGCCAGCAGTTGGGCTGGAAGTGAGCAGTTCTTC.

This clonotype came up a few times. The gene calls are TRBV15 and TRBJ1-6; D is possibly TRBD1 (6 bases). CDR1 and CDR2 (germline): LNHNV, YYDKDF (reference sequence). V dropped 1 base and J dropped 7 bases, with 8 bases sitting between them. The CDR3 covers 14 residues. The CDR3 here is CATSRATGNSPLHF. Here the CDR3 DNA reads TGTGCCACCAGCAGAGCTACAGGGAATTCACCCCTCCACTTT. The full variable domain, completed using reference TRBV15 and TRBJ1-6, is DAMVIQNPRYQVTQFGKPVTLSCSQTLNHNVMYWYQQKSSQAPKLLFHYYDKDFNNEADTPDNFQSRRPNTSFCFLDIRSPGLGDTAMYLCATSRATGNSPLHFGNGTRLTVT.

This clonotype was counted a few times. The chain couples TRBV10-1 to TRBJ2-1; D possibly uses TRBD1 or TRBD2 (5 bases each). The ends were cut back, 2 bases at V and 4 bases at J, with 15 bases in the middle. CDR3 length: 16 amino acids. Germline values: CDR1 WNHNN, CDR2 SYGVQD (reference sequence). This CDR3 is CASSERVGDLYNEQFF. In DNA, the CDR3 is TGCGCCAGCAGTGAGAGGGTCGGGGACCTTTACAATGAGCAGTTCTTC.

This clonotype came up many times. The rearrangement joins TRBV12-3 or TRBV12-4 to TRBJ1-5, with D possibly being TRBD1 (5 bases). V lost 7 bases, J lost 7 bases, and 11 bases lay in between. The CDR3 is 12 amino acids. The CDR3 protein is CASTSDSQPQHF. CDR3 DNA: TGTGCCAGCACTAGCGACAGCCAGCCCCAGCATTTT.